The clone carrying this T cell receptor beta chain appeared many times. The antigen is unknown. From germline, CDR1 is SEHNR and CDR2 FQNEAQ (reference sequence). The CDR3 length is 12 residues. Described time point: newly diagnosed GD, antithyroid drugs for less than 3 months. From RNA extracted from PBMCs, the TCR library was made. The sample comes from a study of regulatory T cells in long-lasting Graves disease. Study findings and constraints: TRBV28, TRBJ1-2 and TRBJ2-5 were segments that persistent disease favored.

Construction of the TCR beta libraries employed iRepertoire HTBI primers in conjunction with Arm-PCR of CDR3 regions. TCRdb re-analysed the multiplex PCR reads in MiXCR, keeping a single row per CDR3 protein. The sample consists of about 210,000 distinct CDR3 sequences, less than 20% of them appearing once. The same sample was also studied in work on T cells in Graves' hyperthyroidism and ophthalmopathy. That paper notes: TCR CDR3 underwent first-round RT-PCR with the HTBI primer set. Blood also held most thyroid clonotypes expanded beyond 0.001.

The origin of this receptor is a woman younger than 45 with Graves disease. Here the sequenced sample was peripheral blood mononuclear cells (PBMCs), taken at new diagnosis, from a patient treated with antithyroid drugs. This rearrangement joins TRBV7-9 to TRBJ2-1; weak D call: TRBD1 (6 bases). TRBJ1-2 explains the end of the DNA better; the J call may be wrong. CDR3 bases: TGTGCCAGCAGCGGAAGGACAGATGGCTACACCTTC. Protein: CASSGRTDGYTF.